This T cell receptor (beta chain) comes out of a study of response to subunit inactivated influenza vaccine. General study results and limits: It was suggested by the authors that few new T cells are recruited by each seasonal influenza vaccination.

V lost 4 bases to trimming and J lost 5 bases; unmatched junction nucleotides: 5. The CDR3 sequence is 15 residues long. Germline CDR1 MNHNS, CDR2 SASEGT. MiXCR, applied by TCRdb to the RT-PCR reads, yields one record per CDR3 protein. The table includes roughly 460,000 distinct CDR3 sequences, approximately 9.9% detected once. As for this clonotype: Its antigen is not identified.

This sample comprised PBMCs from blood, obtained 40 to 50 days after vaccination. The source is a man aged 50 or older who received an inactivated influenza vaccine. This chain connects TRBV6-1 to TRBJ1-2; 12 bases match TRBD1. CDR3 amino acids: CASSGGTGGTYGYTF. CDR3 in DNA: TGTGCCAGCAGTGGAGGGACAGGGGGCACGTATGGCTACACCTTC.